This entry is about one TCR beta chain. The data stem from a study of shared clonotypes between healthy human individuals. Clones were sequenced by immunoSEQ multiplex PCR, and TCRdb holds only the in-frame ones, with some missing. Of 2 million to 3 million clones listed, 80% to 95% are singletons. Germline CDR1 MNHEY, CDR2 SVGAGI. Trimming stripped 6 bases from V and 0 bases from J, with 10 bases between. This CDR3 has 14 residues. This sequence originates from a man in his late teens or twenties in good health. Some clones in this sample may be carry-over from other donors' samples. Sequenced material: naive CD4+ T cells from PBMCs. Sample subset: CD45RA+ positively selected. This rearrangement joins TRBV6-5 to TRBJ2-3; TRBD2 might be the D (5 bases). In nucleotides, the CDR3 is TGTGCCAGCAGGCCCAGGACTAGCACAGATACGCAGTATTTT. This sequence encodes CASRPRTSTDTQYF.